These 21 T cell receptor beta chains came from one sample sequenced in a study of CD8+ T cells in alopecia areata listed by TCRdb under 2018. Per the publication, the treatment or condition label means: oral pan-JAK inhibitor, 5-10 mg twice daily. Libraries were prepared through the immunoSEQ multiplex PCR assay. RNA was extracted from all samples and reverse transcribed into cDNA as template for TCR sequencing. As stored in TCRdb, this immuneACCESS dataset retains in-frame rearrangements with V and J assigned. A fraction of the clones does not appear; measured against another copy, unresolved V genes explain less than half of the discrepancy, and the remainder lacks a known reason. The sample table lists 150,000 to 200,000 clones, roughly 60% of them with a count of one. The top ten clones comprise approximately 1.4% of the sample. The sequenced sample was CD4+ T cells sorted from blood, obtained around week 50, from a patient treated with tofacitinib. These receptors were collected from a human donor with alopecia areata.

This clone was seen a few times. V usage is TRBV29-1 and J usage is TRBJ1-4; TRBD1 might be the D (5 bases). CDR1 and CDR2 from the germline V gene are SQVTM and ANQGSEA. The CDR3 runs 13 residues. The V gene lost 1 base and the J gene lost 8 bases, with 11 bases spanning the gap. The CDR3 loop is CSVEVDRTEKLFF. CDR3 DNA sequence: TGCAGCGTTGAAGTTGACAGAACGGAAAAACTGTTTTTT. The whole variable domain, remainder taken from reference TRBV29-1 and TRBJ1-4, is SAVISQKPSRDICQRGTSLTIQCQVDSQVTMMFWYRQQPGQSLTLIATANQGSEATYESGFVIDKFPISRPNLTFSTLTVSNMSPEDSSIYLCSVEVDRTEKLFFGSGTQLSVL.

The chain carries TRBV5-1 and TRBJ2-7, with 8 bases aligning to TRBD2. The CDR3 is 15 amino acids. Per germline, CDR1 SGHRS and CDR2 YFSETQ. Losses at the gene ends were 6 bases for V and 0 bases for J; bases not matched to a gene: 8. The CDR3, as DNA: TGCGCCAGCAACCCAACCGGGGGGGTCTCCTACGAGCAGTACTTC. This sequence encodes CASNPTGGVSYEQYF.

This clone was picked up many times. The CDR3 protein is CASSQTEAFF. In DNA form, the CDR3 reads TGTGCCAGCTCCCAAACGGAAGCTTTCTTT. This sequence joins TRBV7-2 and TRBJ1-1; D unclear. The CDR3 is made up of 10 amino acids. V dropped 8 bases and J dropped 8 bases, with 9 bases sitting between them. Per germline, CDR1 SGHTA and CDR2 FQGNSA.

The rearrangement joins TRBV27 to TRBJ2-1; weak D call: TRBD1 (5 bases). The V end lost 5 bases, the J end lost 9 bases, and 14 bases lay between the germline ends. The CDR3 consists of 13 residues. The germline V gene encodes CDR1 MNHEY and CDR2 SMNVEV (reference sequence). CDR3 sequence: CASSMQGRGEQFF. The DNA for the CDR3 is TGTGCCAGCAGTATGCAGGGTCGAGGTGAGCAGTTCTTC.

This clone has more than one count but fewer than ten. J is TRBJ2-7 and V is TRBV5-1, with D perhaps being TRBD1 or TRBD2 (5 bases each). In germline, CDR1 is SGHRS, CDR2 YFSETQ. CDR3 size: 15 residues. The V end lost 2 bases, the J end lost 6 bases, and 18 bases lay between the germline ends. CDR3 residues: CASSLPGPKSLEQYF. For the CDR3, the DNA is TGCGCCAGCAGCTTACCGGGACCTAAATCCCTCGAGCAGTACTTC.

The rearrangement links TRBV7-9 to TRBJ1-2; D gene uncertain. The germline V gene has CDR1 SEHNR and CDR2 FQNEAQ (reference sequence). The length of the CDR3 is 15 residues. The germline V and J ends were trimmed by 5 bases and 0 bases, with 13 bases remaining between them. CDR3 nucleotides: TGTGCCAGCAGCACATGGACTCAAGCTAACTATGGCTACACCTTC. Its translation is CASSTWTQANYGYTF.

The V call is TRBV18, the J call TRBJ2-5; tentative D call: TRBD2 (5 bases). The CDR3 is made up of 15 amino acids. The V and J ends lost 1 base and 2 bases respectively, with 11 bases between them. Germline loops: CDR1 KGHSH, CDR2 LQKENI. The CDR3 DNA reads TGTGCCAGCTCACCACGGCTAGCATTACAAGAGACCCAGTACTTC. Its protein is CASSPRLALQETQYF. Supplemented by reference TRBV18 and TRBJ2-5, the full variable domain reads NAGVMQNPRHLVRRRGQEARLRCSPMKGHSHVYWYRQLPEEGLKFMVYLQKENIIDESGMPKERFSAEFPKEGPSILRIQQVVRGDSAAYFCASSPRLALQETQYFGPGTRLLVL.

This clone was counted a single time. Other DNA sequences in this sample translate to the same CDR3. This chain uses TRBV5-1 with TRBJ2-5; no clear D. This CDR3 comprises 11 residues. Deletions cut 3 bases from V and 5 bases from J, with 5 bases between. Germline CDR1 is SGHRS and CDR2 is YFSETQ. CDR3 region: CASSSGETQYF. In DNA form, the CDR3 reads TGCGCCAGCAGCTCCGGTGAGACCCAGTACTTC.

This chain uses TRBV7-3 with TRBJ2-1; TRBD2 matches at 8 bases. In germline, CDR1 is SGHTA, CDR2 FQGTGA. The trim removed 5 bases at V and 0 bases at J, leaving 3 bases unmatched. This CDR3 contains 15 residues. CDR3 residues: CASSAGTSSYNEQFF. In DNA, the CDR3 is TGTGCCAGCAGCGCTGGGACTAGCTCCTACAATGAGCAGTTCTTC.

The chain is built from TRBV25-1 and TRBJ1-5; 7 bases align to TRBD1. Germline values: CDR1 MGHDK, CDR2 SYGVNS. V lost 5 bases to trimming and J lost 4 bases; unmatched junction nucleotides: 11. The CDR3 totals 16 residues. The CDR3 sequence: CASSRESKDRNQPQHF. CDR3 sequence (DNA): TGTGCCAGCAGTCGGGAGAGCAAGGACAGGAATCAGCCCCAGCATTTT.

This chain connects TRBV6-5 to TRBJ2-3; TRBD2 matches 7 bases. This CDR3 has 15 amino acids. V trimming: 5 bases; J trimming: 2 bases; junction bases outside the gene matches: 7. CDR1 MNHEY and CDR2 SVGAGI come from the germline V gene. DNA for the CDR3: TGTGCCAGCAGTCCCTGGGGGGGGATCACAGATACGCAGTATTTT. Translation gives CASSPWGGITDTQYF.

The V call is TRBV7-7, the J call TRBJ2-3; TRBD1 matches at 8 bases. Germline CDR1 reads SSHAT; CDR2 reads FNYEAQ (reference sequence). The CDR3 length is 15 residues. With 8 bases clipped from V and 3 bases from J, the junction kept 10 bases outside the gene matches. DNA for the CDR3: TGTGCCAGCGCAGTTCTGGACAGGGAAACAGATACGCAGTATTTT. Protein product: CASAVLDRETDTQYF.

The CDR3 region is CASRKQGRSPLHF. The DNA of the CDR3 is TGTGCCAGCAGAAAACAGGGGAGGTCACCCCTCCACTTT. The chain links TRBV6-1 to TRBJ1-6; 7 bases fit TRBD1. J lost 10 bases, V lost 6 bases, and 6 bases had no gene match. Germline-derived CDR1 and CDR2 are MNHNS and SASEGT. This CDR3 spans 13 amino acids.

The V gene is TRBV30, the J gene TRBJ1-4, with D uncertain. This CDR3 is 16 amino acids long. Germline CDR1 and CDR2: GTSNPN and SVGIG (reference sequence). Trimming took off 5 bases at V and 0 bases at J, with 16 bases between the two ends. The CDR3 is CAWEKRGGATNEKLFF. The DNA for the CDR3 is TGTGCCTGGGAAAAGAGAGGAGGAGCAACTAATGAAAAACTGTTTTTT.

This clone turned up a few times. V is TRBV2 and J is TRBJ2-2; TRBD1 agrees at 9 bases. CDR3 length: 17 amino acids. The germline V gene has CDR1 SNHLY and CDR2 FYNNEI. V was clipped by 0 bases and J by 1 base; unmatched bases: 3. CDR3 sequence reads: CASSEAPGQGNTGELFF. In nucleotides, the CDR3 is TGTGCCAGCAGTGAAGCGCCGGGACAGGGGAACACCGGGGAGCTGTTTTTT.

The chain combines TRBV6-1 with TRBJ2-5; D unresolved. The CDR3 spans 13 residues. V was pared by 5 bases and J by 0 bases, with 7 bases between. Germline lookup yields CDR1 MNHNS and CDR2 SASEGT. This CDR3 is CASSPGHQETQYF. The CDR3 DNA is TGTGCCAGCAGTCCAGGACACCAAGAGACCCAGTACTTC.

In its sample, this clone was seen a few times. This chain uses TRBV11-2 with TRBJ2-5, with 10 bases fitting TRBD1. V was pared by 5 bases and J by 4 bases, with 10 bases of the junction left unmatched. The CDR3 totals 16 residues. Germline CDR1 is SGHAT and CDR2 is FQNNGV. CDR3 in amino acids: CASSPRFRTGGETQYF. The CDR3 nucleotides are TGTGCCAGCAGCCCCCGTTTCCGGACAGGGGGAGAGACCCAGTACTTC. The full variable domain, with the rest looked up from reference TRBV11-2 and TRBJ2-5, is EAGVAQSPRYKIIEKRQSVAFWCNPISGHATLYWYQQILGQGPKLLIQFQNNGVVDDSQLPKDRFSAERLKGVDSTLKIQPAKLEDSAVYLCASSPRFRTGGETQYFGPGTRLLVL.

The gene calls are TRBV7-2 and TRBJ2-7; D ambiguous. Trimming left V 2 bases short and J 7 bases short, with 18 bases between. CDR1 and CDR2 from the germline V gene are SGHTA and FQGNSA. The length of the CDR3 is 15 residues. Written as DNA, the CDR3 is TGTGCCAGCAGCTTAAGCCCAGCGCGGATGGGGGAGCAGTACTTC. The encoded protein is CASSLSPARMGEQYF.

This chain uses TRBV14 with TRBJ1-4; 9 bases match TRBD1. The CDR3 is 12 amino acids. Germline values: CDR1 SGHDN, CDR2 FVKESK. V was pared by 3 bases and J by 15 bases, with 5 bases of the junction left unmatched. The CDR3 region is CASSHTGGAMFF. In DNA form, the CDR3 reads TGTGCCAGCAGCCACACAGGGGGCGCGATGTTTTTT.

This clone was seen only a few times. This chain links TRBV4-3 with TRBJ1-2; possible D gene TRBD1, 6 bases. Germline V gene data show CDR1 as LGHNA and CDR2 as YSLEER. The length of the CDR3 is 15 residues. The ends were cut back, 1 base at V and 6 bases at J, with 15 bases in the middle. The CDR3 reads CASSQVNREGNGYTF. In DNA, the CDR3 is TGCGCCAGCAGCCAAGTCAACAGGGAGGGCAATGGCTACACCTTC.

This clone was seen once. The chain uses TRBV10-3 and TRBJ2-3, with D uncertain. The CDR3 totals 12 residues. V was cut by 6 bases and J by 2 bases, with 6 bases left in between. CDR1 ENHRY and CDR2 SYGVKD come from the germline V gene. CDR3 loop: CAISTPTDTQYF. Written as DNA, the CDR3 is TGTGCCATCAGCACACCCACAGATACGCAGTATTTT.